This entry is about one T cell receptor (beta chain). What it binds is not known. This specimen comes from a study of T cell responses to AZD1222 COVID-19 vaccine. General study findings and limits: The donor cohort was predominantly white British with a female majority, and clonal diversity may have been underestimated. In the spike-specific TCR repertoire, nearly half reportedly target unmutated variant regions. Seropositive status at baseline applied to only five to seven AZD1222 recipients. Rises in breadth and depth of Spike-specific TCRs came after two AZD1222 doses.

Repertoires were generated with immunoSEQ multiplex PCR, while TCRdb's copy carries only in-frame clones and drops some. The sample lists some 120,000 clones; approximately 92% were seen once. Here the sequenced sample was peripheral blood, taken on day 0 of AZD1222 vaccination. The receptor was derived from an adult in good health.

This CDR3 is CASSRVGQGKNIQYF. The CDR3 DNA follows: TGTGCCAGCAGCCGCGTAGGACAGGGCAAAAACATTCAGTACTTC. This rearrangement joins TRBV3-1 (or the pseudogene TRBV3-2) to TRBJ2-4; TRBD1 aligns across 8 bases. This CDR3 has 15 amino acids. Germline assignment: CDR1 LGHDT and CDR2 YNNKEL (reference sequence). V lost 4 bases and J lost 3; bases outside the gene matches: 5.